Below are 2 T cell receptor beta chains sequenced from a single sample in a study of shared clonotypes between healthy human individuals. The data were produced by immunoSEQ multiplex PCR, yet TCRdb's version contains in-frame clones alone and is incomplete. Of some 1 million clones in the sample, about 80% were seen once. Sequenced input: memory CD4+ T cells sorted from blood. Subset reported: CD45RA-negative fraction. Receptors were obtained from a man between 18 and 35 years old in good health.

This clone was detected once. This rearrangement joins TRBV18 to TRBJ2-1; D possibly matches TRBD1 or TRBD2 (5 bases each). The CDR3 length is 15 residues. The germline V and J ends were trimmed by 3 bases and 2 bases, with 11 bases remaining between them. The germline V gene encodes CDR1 KGHSH and CDR2 LQKENI. CDR3 nucleotides: TGTGCCAGCTCACCCGGGGCAGTTGCCTACAATGAGCAGTTCTTC. Protein sequence: CASSPGAVAYNEQFF.

Written as DNA, the CDR3 is TGTGCCAGCAGCCTCCGGGACTATGGAACTGAGCAGTTCTTC. Translating gives CASSLRDYGTEQFF. J is TRBJ2-1 and V is TRBV7-6; 7 bases are shared with TRBD2. The germline V gene has CDR1 SGHVS and CDR2 FNYEAQ. V was clipped by 5 bases and J by 9 bases; unmatched bases: 10. The CDR3 is 14 amino acids.